This passage covers 12 T cell receptor beta chains from one sample sequenced in a study of cytomegalovirus exposure and HLA in healthy donors. 60 Vbeta and 13 Jbeta primers were used in PCR. This table comes from immunoSEQ multiplex PCR, and its TCRdb copy is limited to in-frame clones, with some not included. The table lists tens of thousands of clones, roughly 76% of them singletons. The sample taken for sequencing was PBMCs. The receptors come from a woman aged 35 to 49 in good health and CMV-seropositive.

The chain joins TRBV10-2 to TRBJ1-5, with a possible D match to TRBD1 (5 bases). V lost 5 bases and J lost 1, with 9 bases in between. Per the germline V gene, CDR1 is WSHSY and CDR2 is SAAADI. This CDR3 is 14 amino acids long. The chain's CDR3 is CASSIPGSNQPQHF. In nucleotides, the CDR3 is TGCGCCAGCAGTATCCCAGGGAGCAATCAGCCCCAGCATTTT.

This chain links TRBV7-3 with TRBJ1-6; a possible D gene is TRBD1 (6 bases). The CDR3 is 13 residues long. With 1 base removed from V and 9 bases from J, the gap between germline ends came to 7 bases. Per germline, CDR1 SGHTA and CDR2 FQGTGA. The CDR3 loop is CASSLIGGSPLHF. CDR3 nucleotide sequence: TGTGCCAGCAGCTTAATAGGGGGTTCACCCCTCCACTTT.

This rearrangement joins TRBV7-2 to TRBJ1-2; possibly TRBD1 for D (5 bases). This CDR3 is built from 14 residues. The germline gives CDR1 SGHTA, CDR2 FQGNSA. V was shortened by 8 bases and J by 8 bases, with 21 bases between the two germline ends. The CDR3 coding sequence is TGTGCCAGCGCTGTAAACCAGGGCAGGATCGGCTACACCTTC. Translation: CASAVNQGRIGYTF.

This clone was seen only once. This chain joins TRBV11-1 and TRBJ2-5, with 7 bases fitting TRBD1. Germline assignment: CDR1 SGHAT and CDR2 FQDESV (reference sequence). This CDR3 has 14 residues. J was trimmed by 5 bases and V by 4 bases; bases with no gene match: 7. The CDR3 DNA is TGTGCCAGCAGCTCGGGACAGAACGGCGAGACCCAGTACTTC. Protein: CASSSGQNGETQYF.

V is TRBV5-6 and J is TRBJ2-7; D not certain. There are 13 residues in the CDR3. Trimming took 1 base from V and 0 from J, leaving 5 bases between them. Germline lookup yields CDR1 SGHDT and CDR2 YYEEEE. The CDR3 DNA sequence: TGTGCCAGCAGCTTGACGGGCTCCTACGAGCAGTACTTC. Translated: CASSLTGSYEQYF. Filled out from reference TRBV5-6 and TRBJ2-7, the complete variable domain reads DAGVTQSPTHLIKTRGQQVTLRCSPKSGHDTVSWYQQALGQGPQFIFQYYEEEERQRGNFPDRFSGHQFPNYSSELNVNALLLGDSALYLCASSLTGSYEQYFGPGTRLTVT.

This chain uses TRBV30 with TRBJ2-7; the D gene is possibly TRBD2 (6 bases). The V end lost 1 base, the J end lost 5 bases, and 6 bases lay between the germline ends. Germline-derived CDR1 and CDR2 are GTSNPN and SVGIG (reference sequence). CDR3 size: 11 residues. The CDR3 here is CAWSGGDEQYF. The CDR3 DNA is TGTGCCTGGAGTGGCGGGGACGAGCAGTACTTC. Full variable domain (rest looked up from reference TRBV30 and TRBJ2-7): SQTIHQWPATLVQPVGSPLSLECTVEGTSNPNLYWYRQAAGRGLQLLFYSVGIGQISSEVPQNLSASRPQDRQFILSSKKLLLSDSGFYLCAWSGGDEQYFGPGTRLTVT.

The rearrangement uses TRBV2 and TRBJ2-2; D might be TRBD1 (5 bases). This CDR3 is 15 amino acids long. CDR1 and CDR2 (germline): SNHLY, FYNNEI. Trimming stripped 4 bases from V and 1 base from J, with 10 bases between. CDR3 DNA sequence: TGTGCCAGCAGTGCCCATACAGGGAACACCGGGGAGCTGTTTTTT. It encodes CASSAHTGNTGELFF.

This clone occurred a few times. The chain has TRBV7-2 and TRBJ1-2; 7 bases agree with TRBD1. The CDR3 covers 12 residues. Germline-derived CDR1 and CDR2 are SGHTA and FQGNSA. Unmatched junction bases numbered 3, after V lost 9 bases and J lost 2 bases. CDR3 sequence (DNA): TGTGCCAGAAGGGACAGCAACTATGGCTACACCTTC. Its protein is CARRDSNYGYTF.

J is TRBJ2-7 and V is TRBV29-1; 10 bases match TRBD1. The length of the CDR3 is 13 residues. Trimming at V came to 2 bases and at J to 9 bases, leaving 7 bases not matched to a gene. Germline CDR1 is SQVTM and CDR2 is ANQGSEA. In DNA form, the CDR3 reads TGCAGCGTTGAACCGGGACAGGGGTCCGGGCAGTACTTC. Its translation is CSVEPGQGSGQYF.

The V and J genes are TRBV5-1 and TRBJ2-5; TRBD1 agrees at 11 bases. Trimming cost V 4 bases and J 3 bases; bases outside gene matches: 2. CDR1 is SGHRS, CDR2 YFSETQ, per germline. The CDR3 has 14 amino acids. The chain's CDR3 is CASSMGQGEETQYF. The CDR3 DNA follows: TGCGCCAGCAGCATGGGACAGGGGGAAGAGACCCAGTACTTC.

The chain joins TRBV7-2 to TRBJ1-5; D is possibly TRBD1 (6 bases). This CDR3 comprises 13 residues. Deletions cut 3 bases from V and 7 bases from J, with 10 bases between. Germline lookup yields CDR1 SGHTA and CDR2 FQGNSA. As DNA, the CDR3 is TGTGCCAGCAGCTTGCCAGGGGACCAGCCCCAGCATTTT. Amino acids: CASSLPGDQPQHF.

V is TRBV29-1 and J is TRBJ2-3; D might be TRBD2 (6 bases). Looked up from germline, CDR1 is SQVTM and CDR2 is ANQGSEA. Trimming pared 4 bases from V and 1 base from J, leaving 9 bases between. The length of the CDR3 is 13 residues. Here the CDR3 reads CSVVSGGTDTQYF. The CDR3, as DNA: TGCAGCGTTGTTTCGGGGGGCACAGATACGCAGTATTTT.